The T cell receptor (beta chain) under discussion was sequenced for a study of cytomegalovirus exposure and HLA in healthy donors. The primer mix had 60 Vbeta and 13 Jbeta primers. Repertoires were generated with immunoSEQ multiplex PCR, while TCRdb's copy carries only in-frame clones and drops some. The repertoire includes about 140,000 clones, roughly 74% of them detected once, and 2% to 2.5% sits in the top ten. The CDR3 extends over 15 amino acids. Germline V CDR1 and CDR2: SGHVS, FQNEAQ. Trimming removed 2 bases from V and 2 bases from J, with 7 bases in between. The source is a woman aged 18-29 years in good health and CMV-seropositive. The chain employs TRBV7-8 and TRBJ2-6, with a possible D match to TRBD2 (5 bases). Material: PBMCs. The chain's CDR3 is CASSLTGTGANVLTF. The CDR3 region has the DNA TGTGCCAGCAGCTTAACGGGGACTGGGGCCAACGTCCTGACTTTC.